This TCR beta chain emerged from a study of shared clonotypes between healthy human individuals. V was shortened by 2 bases and J by 3 bases, with 16 bases between the two germline ends. Looked up from germline, CDR1 is SGHNT and CDR2 is YENEEA. The CDR3 extends over 16 amino acids. The authors distributed each subset's genomic DNA evenly over several immunoSEQ plates. Assay used: immunoSEQ multiplex PCR; TCRdb lists only in-frame clones, some missing. The profile covers roughly 530,000 clones, with roughly 95% appearing a single time and less than 0.06% taken by the ten largest. Donation came from healthy HIV-negative adults that had no recent acute infections or vaccinations.

The sequenced sample consisted of naive CD4+ T cells sorted from blood. As to subset: CD45RA+ positively selected. The V and J genes are TRBV11-3 and TRBJ2-5, with D possibly being TRBD1 (5 bases). This TCR was recovered from a woman aged 30 to 39 in good health. The CDR3 DNA is TGTGCCAGCAGCTTACAAGACAGAGGAACGGAAGAGACCCAGTACTTC. Translated: CASSLQDRGTEETQYF.